The 29 T cell receptor beta chains below all came from one sample that was sequenced in a study of T cell repertoires in cytomegalovirus infection. TCRdb used MiXCR to reprocess the reads, holding one entry per CDR3 protein. The sample lists some 99,000 distinct CDR3 sequences; 29% were seen once. Their specific antigens are unknown. The source was CD8+ T cells from cultured PBMCs, collected from culture after CMV antigen stimulation. The receptors shown here come from a human donor in good health (CMV status not recorded). Some clones in this sample may be carry-over from other donors' samples.

This clonotype was observed a few times. The CDR3: CASSPVGQETQYF. In DNA, the CDR3 is TGTGCCAGCAGCCCAGTAGGCCAAGAGACCCAGTACTTC. This chain joins TRBV11-2 and TRBJ2-5; D is undetermined. The ends were cut back, 5 bases at V and 1 base at J, with 8 bases in the middle. CDR1 is SGHAT and CDR2 is FQNNGV in the germline V gene. This CDR3 is built from 13 residues. Filled out from reference TRBV11-2 and TRBJ2-5, the complete variable domain reads EAGVAQSPRYKIIEKRQSVAFWCNPISGHATLYWYQQILGQGPKLLIQFQNNGVVDDSQLPKDRFSAERLKGVDSTLKIQPAKLEDSAVYLCASSPVGQETQYFGPGTRLLVL.

This rearrangement joins TRBV28 to TRBJ2-2; D gene ambiguous. The CDR3 has 14 residues. Germline CDR1 MDHEN, CDR2 SYDVKM. V was cut by 3 bases and J by 5 bases, with 10 bases left in between. The CDR3 DNA follows: TGTGCCAGCAGTTTCCAGTTGGCGACCGGGGAGCTGTTTTTT. Translated, it gives CASSFQLATGELFF.

This chain joins TRBV6-6 and TRBJ2-7, with D unresolved. The CDR3 totals 12 residues. CDR1 is MNHNY, CDR2 SVGAGI, per germline (reference sequence). Deletions cut 0 bases from V and 3 bases from J, with 3 bases between. The CDR3 DNA sequence: TGTGCCAGCAGTTACTCGCGCTACGAGCAGTACTTC. It translates to CASSYSRYEQYF.

The CDR3 loop reads CASSLGASGDWEQYF. The CDR3 DNA reads TGTGCCAGCAGCTTGGGGGCTAGCGGGGATTGGGAGCAGTACTTC. The chain employs TRBV7-4 and TRBJ2-7; 9 bases are a match to TRBD2. This CDR3 is 15 amino acids long. V lost 3 bases and J lost 7; bases outside the gene matches: 10. Looked up from germline, CDR1 is SGHVT and CDR2 is SQSDAQ.

The genes are TRBV19 and TRBJ2-7; 7 bases align to TRBD1. The germline gives CDR1 LNHDA, CDR2 SQIVND (reference sequence). V lost 6 bases and J lost 3; bases outside the gene matches: 5. This CDR3 is built from 13 residues. The CDR3 nucleotides read TGTGCCAGTAGCGAGACAGGGAACTACGAGCAGTACTTC. This translates into CASSETGNYEQYF.

This rearrangement joins TRBV6-5 to TRBJ2-3, with D unresolved. Trimming cost V 2 bases and J 4 bases, with 7 bases left between them. The CDR3 runs to 13 residues. Germline CDR1 is MNHEY and CDR2 is SVGAGI. The CDR3 loop is CASSYGVPDTQYF. The CDR3 nucleotides read TGTGCCAGCAGTTACGGTGTTCCAGATACGCAGTATTTT.

This clonotype was found once. The chain combines TRBV9 with TRBJ2-6; the D is unclear. Germline V gene sequence: CDR1 SGDLS, CDR2 YYNGEE. The CDR3 has 17 amino acids. V lost 0 bases to trimming and J lost 0 bases, with 10 bases between them. The CDR3 DNA reads as TGTGCCAGCAGCGTAGAGGGCAGACTCTCTGGGGCCAACGTCCTGACTTTC. Translation gives CASSVEGRLSGANVLTF.

The chain joins TRBV12-3 or TRBV12-4 to TRBJ1-2; the D is unclear. Trimming cost V 4 bases and J 2 bases, with 17 bases left between them. The CDR3 has 16 amino acids. CDR3 residues: CASSSSLGSPNYGYTF. CDR3 sequence (DNA): TGTGCCAGCAGTTCTAGCCTAGGGTCCCCGAACTATGGCTACACCTTC.

This chain links TRBV7-6 with TRBJ2-5; D is possibly TRBD1 (6 bases). V was clipped by 8 bases and J by 4 bases, with 20 bases between them. The CDR3 is made up of 15 amino acids. Germline CDR1 and CDR2: SGHVS and FNYEAQ. The CDR3 bases are TGTGCCAGCGGGAACAGGGACCCACGGCGAGAGACCCAGTACTTC. This codes for CASGNRDPRRETQYF.

This clonotype was observed at least ten times. CDR3 loop: CAISGSGTGYLNGGYTF. CDR3 DNA: TGTGCCATCAGTGGATCCGGGACAGGGTATTTGAATGGGGGCTACACCTTC. V usage is TRBV10-3 and J usage is TRBJ1-2, with 9 bases identical to TRBD1. V was clipped by 4 bases and J by 8 bases; unmatched bases: 17. CDR1 is ENHRY and CDR2 is SYGVKD in the germline V gene. This CDR3 spans 17 amino acids.

This clonotype was seen at least ten times. This sequence joins TRBV28 and TRBJ2-3; the match to TRBD1 covers 8 bases. CDR3 length equals 20 residues. Germline assignment: CDR1 MDHEN and CDR2 SYDVKM. V gave up 4 bases and J gave up 2 bases; unmatched junction bases: 20. This chain's CDR3 is CASSSTWDRIAGVNTDTQYF. CDR3 sequence (DNA): TGTGCCAGCAGTTCCACTTGGGACAGGATCGCCGGGGTAAACACAGATACGCAGTATTTT. The full variable domain, rest sourced from reference TRBV28 and TRBJ2-3, is DVKVTQSSRYLVKRTGEKVFLECVQDMDHENMFWYRQDPGLGLRLIYFSYDVKMKEKGDIPEGYSVSREKKERFSLILESASTNQTSMYLCASSSTWDRIAGVNTDTQYFGPGTRLTVL.

The gene calls are TRBV11-1 and TRBJ2-1; TRBD2 matches 8 bases. J lost 7 bases, V lost 0 bases, and 11 bases had no gene match. CDR3 length equals 17 residues. CDR1 is SGHAT and CDR2 is FQDESV in the germline V gene (reference sequence). This CDR3 reads CASSLAGLGGAWNEQFF. For the CDR3, the DNA is TGTGCCAGCAGCTTAGCCGGACTCGGGGGGGCCTGGAATGAGCAGTTCTTC.

The V gene is TRBV7-9, the J gene TRBJ2-1, with a possible D match to TRBD1 (6 bases). This CDR3 is built from 17 residues. Deletions cut 2 bases from V and 8 bases from J, with 22 bases between. The germline V gene has CDR1 SEHNR and CDR2 FQNEAQ (reference sequence). The CDR3 protein is CASSLSGAVQGSDEQFF. As DNA, the CDR3 is TGTGCCAGCAGCTTAAGTGGGGCCGTTCAGGGGAGTGATGAGCAGTTCTTC.

Written as DNA, the CDR3 is TGTGCCAGCACCTTGGAGGGGGCGGGCACAGATACGCAGTATTTT. Residues: CASTLEGAGTDTQYF. The V gene is TRBV12-3 or TRBV12-4, the J gene TRBJ2-3; D might be TRBD1 (7 bases). Deletions cut 7 bases from V and 1 base from J, with 15 bases between. CDR3 length: 15 amino acids.

This clonotype was recorded a few times. This chain joins TRBV3-1 and TRBJ1-1; TRBD1 is a possible D gene (5 bases). V dropped 0 bases and J dropped 6 bases, with 11 bases sitting between them. This CDR3 has 14 amino acids. Germline CDR1 reads LGHDT; CDR2 reads YNNKEL (reference sequence). The CDR3 region is CASSQEPFRAEAFF. CDR3 nucleotides: TGTGCCAGCAGCCAAGAACCATTCAGGGCTGAAGCTTTCTTT. Full variable domain (missing parts from reference TRBV3-1 and TRBJ1-1): DTAVSQTPKYLVTQMGNDKSIKCEQNLGHDTMYWYKQDSKKFLKIMFSYNNKELIINETVPNRFSPKSPDKAHLNLHINSLELGDSAVYFCASSQEPFRAEAFFGQGTRLTVV.

This clonotype was counted a few times. The rearrangement links TRBV27 to TRBJ1-3, with 9 bases lining up with TRBD1. The ends lost 9 bases at V and 2 bases at J; junction bases unmatched: 5. The CDR3 has 14 residues. Per the germline V gene, CDR1 is MNHEY and CDR2 is SMNVEV (reference sequence). In nucleotides, the CDR3 is TGTGCCAGTTCGACAGGGGGTCCTGGAAACACCATATATTTT. Residues: CASSTGGPGNTIYF.

The chain combines TRBV9 with TRBJ1-2, with D possibly TRBD1 on 6 matching bases. Trimming left V 7 bases short and J 13 bases short, with 17 bases between. This CDR3 has 11 residues. The V gene's germline CDR1 is SGDLS and CDR2 YYNGEE. CDR3 residues: CASGGRLFSTF. In nucleotides, the CDR3 is TGTGCCAGCGGGGGGCGACTTTTTTCCACCTTC.

This clonotype was counted between two and nine times. CDR3 region: CSAKDSPLTNTEAFF. The CDR3 coding sequence is TGCAGTGCTAAAGACAGCCCCTTAACCAACACTGAAGCTTTCTTT. This chain joins TRBV20-1 and TRBJ1-1, with D possibly being TRBD1 (5 bases). Trimming took off 4 bases at V and 2 bases at J, with 17 bases between the two ends. Germline V CDR1 and CDR2: DFQATT, SNEGSKA (reference sequence). This CDR3 has 15 amino acids.

This clonotype showed up many times. CDR3 nucleotide sequence: TGTGCCAGCAGTTTCCTCTCCCAGGGAGCCTTTGAAAAACTGTTTTTT. It translates to CASSFLSQGAFEKLFF. The chain recombines TRBV27 with TRBJ1-4, with D possibly matching TRBD1 (5 bases). Germline assignment: CDR1 MNHEY and CDR2 SMNVEV (reference sequence). The V end was cut by 3 bases, the J end by 7 bases, with 18 bases between. The CDR3 contains 16 residues.

This clonotype was counted many times. The chain carries TRBV28 and TRBJ2-7; D is possibly TRBD1 (5 bases). The germline V and J ends were trimmed by 3 bases and 4 bases, with 13 bases remaining between them. Looked up from germline, CDR1 is MDHEN and CDR2 is SYDVKM. CDR3 size: 14 residues. DNA of the CDR3: TGTGCCAGCAGTTTTTATGACAGCGAATACGAGCAGTACTTC. It encodes CASSFYDSEYEQYF.

J is TRBJ2-7 and V is TRBV5-6; TRBD2 matches 8 bases. V trimming: 0 bases; J trimming: 0 bases; junction bases outside the gene matches: 14. The V gene's germline CDR1 is SGHDT and CDR2 YYEEEE. CDR3 length: 19 amino acids. The CDR3 loop reads CASSLGPRGQRGTSYEQYF. In nucleotides, the CDR3 is TGTGCCAGCAGCTTGGGACCCCGGGGGCAGCGGGGGACCTCCTACGAGCAGTACTTC.

This rearrangement joins TRBV19 to TRBJ2-1; D gene ambiguous. V lost 4 bases and J 7 bases, leaving 11 bases between the germline ends. The CDR3 sequence is 13 residues long. CDR1 is LNHDA, CDR2 SQIVND, per germline (reference sequence). In DNA, the CDR3 is TGTGCCAGTAGTAAATGGGTCACGAATGAGCAGTTCTTC. Its protein is CASSKWVTNEQFF.

The chain carries TRBV6-1 and TRBJ2-3; the D gene is possibly TRBD2 (5 bases). The CDR3 spans 12 residues. Trimming cost V 2 bases and J 7 bases, with 7 bases left between them. CDR1 and CDR2 from the germline V gene are MNHNS and SASEGT. This chain's CDR3 is CASSETGYTQYF. The CDR3 nucleotides read TGTGCCAGCAGTGAAACGGGATATACGCAGTATTTT.

This clonotype was observed a few times. The genes are TRBV7-9 and TRBJ1-5, with D possibly matching TRBD1 (6 bases). The germline V gene has CDR1 SEHNR and CDR2 FQNEAQ (reference sequence). Trimming pared 10 bases from V and 0 bases from J, leaving 13 bases between. This CDR3 comprises 14 residues. CDR3 residues: CATLDSDSNQPQHF. CDR3 coding DNA: TGTGCCACCCTGGACAGTGATAGCAATCAGCCCCAGCATTTT.

This clonotype was counted only a few times. The chain recombines TRBV5-6 with TRBJ1-1; D possibly corresponds to TRBD1 (5 bases). Germline lookup yields CDR1 SGHDT and CDR2 YYEEEE. V lost 7 bases and J 3 bases, leaving 16 bases between the germline ends. There are 14 residues in the CDR3. The CDR3 bases are TGTGCCAGCCGAATTTCGGGGGGGGACACTGAAGCTTTCTTT. Translation gives CASRISGGDTEAFF. Full variable domain (rest looked up from reference TRBV5-6 and TRBJ1-1): DAGVTQSPTHLIKTRGQQVTLRCSPKSGHDTVSWYQQALGQGPQFIFQYYEEEERQRGNFPDRFSGHQFPNYSSELNVNALLLGDSALYLCASRISGGDTEAFFGQGTRLTVV.

CDR3: CASSVGSSNQPQHF. The CDR3 DNA is TGTGCCAGCAGCGTAGGAAGCAGCAATCAGCCCCAGCATTTT. V usage is TRBV9 and J usage is TRBJ1-5; D gene ambiguous. V lost 0 bases, J lost 1 base, and 5 bases lay in between. CDR1 and CDR2 from the germline V gene are SGDLS and YYNGEE. There are 14 residues in the CDR3.

Here the CDR3 reads CSVDSYNEQFF. The CDR3 DNA sequence: TGCAGCGTAGACAGCTACAATGAGCAGTTCTTC. The V call is TRBV29-1, the J call TRBJ2-1; D may be TRBD1 (5 bases). This CDR3 region has 11 residues. Trimming took 6 bases from V and 3 from J, leaving 6 bases between them. Germline CDR1 SQVTM, CDR2 ANQGSEA.

This clonotype was observed a handful of times. The chain joins TRBV7-9 to TRBJ2-7; 8 positions match TRBD1. Losses at the gene ends were 5 bases for V and 2 bases for J; bases not matched to a gene: 5. In germline, CDR1 is SEHNR, CDR2 FQNEAQ (reference sequence). CDR3 length equals 14 residues. Here the CDR3 DNA reads TGTGCCAGCAGCCCTGAGACAGGGGCCTACGAGCAGTACTTC. Its protein is CASSPETGAYEQYF.

This chain uses TRBV20-1 with TRBJ2-7; maybe TRBD2 (7 bases). V dropped 3 bases and J dropped 5 bases, with 14 bases sitting between them. The length of the CDR3 is 13 residues. Germline V gene data show CDR1 as DFQATT and CDR2 as SNEGSKA (reference sequence). The CDR3 sequence is CSASDGGGHEQYF. The CDR3 coding sequence is TGCAGTGCTAGTGATGGGGGGGGGCACGAGCAGTACTTC.